This T cell receptor beta chain was sequenced in a study of cytomegalovirus exposure and HLA in healthy donors. Study conclusions and caveats: One variant, a missense change in DCLRE1C, was linked in a later analysis to TCR beta V- and J-gene trimming. Across donors, sequencing depth was assumed by presence/absence analyses to be roughly uniform.

This CDR3 has 15 amino acids. The V end lost 5 bases, the J end lost 6 bases, and 16 bases lay between the germline ends. Germline CDR1 and CDR2: SEHNR and FQNEAQ (reference sequence). Regarding this clone: Its specificity is unknown.

Primers: 60 Vbeta forward and 13 Jbeta reverse. Only in-frame clones appear in the TCRdb table, and some are missing; sequencing was by immunoSEQ multiplex PCR. The sample carries about 120,000 clones, around 80% recorded once. This rearrangement joins TRBV7-9 to TRBJ2-2; tentatively, D is TRBD2 (6 bases). Sequencing input: PBMCs. The TCR originated in a woman in her 40s in good health and CMV-seropositive. The DNA of the CDR3 is TGTGCCAGCAGCCCCCGGAGACTAGAGGCCGGGGAGCTGTTTTTT. This codes for CASSPRRLEAGELFF.